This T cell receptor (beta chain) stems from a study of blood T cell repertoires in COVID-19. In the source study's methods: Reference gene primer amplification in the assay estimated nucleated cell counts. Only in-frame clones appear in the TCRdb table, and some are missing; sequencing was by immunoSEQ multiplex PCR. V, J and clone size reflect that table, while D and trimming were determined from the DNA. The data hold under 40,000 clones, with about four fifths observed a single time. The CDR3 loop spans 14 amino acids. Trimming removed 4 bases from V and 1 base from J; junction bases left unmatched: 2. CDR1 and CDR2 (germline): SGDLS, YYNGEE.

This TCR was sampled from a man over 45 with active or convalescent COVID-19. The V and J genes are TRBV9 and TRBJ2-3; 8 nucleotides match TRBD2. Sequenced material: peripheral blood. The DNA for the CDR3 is TGTGCCAGCAGCTCTAGCGGGCGCACAGATACGCAGTATTTT. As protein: CASSSSGRTDTQYF.